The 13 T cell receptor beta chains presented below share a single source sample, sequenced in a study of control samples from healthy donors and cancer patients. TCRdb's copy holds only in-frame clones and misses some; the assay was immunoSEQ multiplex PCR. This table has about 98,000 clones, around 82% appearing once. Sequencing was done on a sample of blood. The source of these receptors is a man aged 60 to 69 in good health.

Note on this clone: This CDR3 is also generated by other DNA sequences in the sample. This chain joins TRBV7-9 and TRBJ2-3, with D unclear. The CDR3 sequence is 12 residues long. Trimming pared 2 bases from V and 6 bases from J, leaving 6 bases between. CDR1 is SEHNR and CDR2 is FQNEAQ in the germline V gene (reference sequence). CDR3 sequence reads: CASSLLTDTQYF. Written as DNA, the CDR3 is TGTGCCAGCAGCTTATTGACGGATACGCAGTATTTT.

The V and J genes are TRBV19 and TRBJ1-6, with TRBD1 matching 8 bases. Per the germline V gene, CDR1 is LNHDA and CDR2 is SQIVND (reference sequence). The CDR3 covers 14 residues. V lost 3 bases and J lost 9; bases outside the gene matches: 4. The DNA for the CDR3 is TGTGCCAGTAGTATTACAGGGGGGATTTCACCCCTCCACTTT. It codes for CASSITGGISPLHF.

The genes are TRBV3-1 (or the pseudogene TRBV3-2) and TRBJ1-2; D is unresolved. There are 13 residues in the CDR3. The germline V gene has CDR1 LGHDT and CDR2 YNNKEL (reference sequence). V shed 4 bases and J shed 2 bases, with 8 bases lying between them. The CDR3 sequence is CASSPAANYGYTF. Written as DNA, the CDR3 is TGTGCCAGCAGCCCAGCGGCGAACTATGGCTACACCTTC.

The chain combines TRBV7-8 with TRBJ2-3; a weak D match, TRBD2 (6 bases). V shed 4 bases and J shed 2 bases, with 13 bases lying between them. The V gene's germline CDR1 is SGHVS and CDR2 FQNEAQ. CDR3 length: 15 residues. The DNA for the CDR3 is TGTGCCAGCAGCTATGGAGGGGACTTCACAGATACGCAGTATTTT. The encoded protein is CASSYGGDFTDTQYF.

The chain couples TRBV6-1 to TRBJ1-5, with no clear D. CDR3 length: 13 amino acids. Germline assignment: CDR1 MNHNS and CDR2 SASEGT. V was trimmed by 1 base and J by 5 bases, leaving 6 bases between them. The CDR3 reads CASSEGGYQPQHF. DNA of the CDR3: TGTGCCAGCAGTGAAGGAGGGTATCAGCCCCAGCATTTT.

This CDR3 reads CASSEETGSGVRAFF. The CDR3 DNA sequence: TGTGCCAGCAGTGAAGAAACAGGGAGCGGGGTGAGAGCTTTCTTT. This chain uses TRBV2 with TRBJ1-1; D is perhaps TRBD1 (6 bases). V lost 1 base and J 10 bases, leaving 19 bases between the germline ends. Per germline, CDR1 SNHLY and CDR2 FYNNEI. This CDR3 spans 15 amino acids.

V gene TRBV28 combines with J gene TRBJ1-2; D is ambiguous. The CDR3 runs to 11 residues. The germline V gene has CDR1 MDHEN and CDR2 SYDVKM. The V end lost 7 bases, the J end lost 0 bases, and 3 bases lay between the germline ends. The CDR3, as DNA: TGTGCCAGCAATACTAACTATGGCTACACCTTC. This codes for CASNTNYGYTF.

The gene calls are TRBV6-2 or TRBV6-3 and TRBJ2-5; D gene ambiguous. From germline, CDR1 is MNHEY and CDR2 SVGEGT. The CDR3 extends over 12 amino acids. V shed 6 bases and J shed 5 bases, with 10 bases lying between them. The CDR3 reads CASSPADETQYF. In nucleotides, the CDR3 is TGTGCCAGCAGCCCCGCCGATGAGACCCAGTACTTC.

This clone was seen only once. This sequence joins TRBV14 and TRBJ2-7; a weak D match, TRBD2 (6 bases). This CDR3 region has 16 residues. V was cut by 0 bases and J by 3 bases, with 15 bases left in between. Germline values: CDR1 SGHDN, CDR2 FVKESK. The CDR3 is CASSQEGGPGFYEQYF. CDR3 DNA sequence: TGTGCCAGCAGCCAAGAAGGAGGGCCGGGCTTCTACGAGCAGTACTTC.

The CDR3 protein is CASSMYRGSAYEQYF. The CDR3, as DNA: TGTGCCAGTAGTATGTATCGGGGCTCTGCCTACGAGCAGTACTTC. The chain has TRBV19 and TRBJ2-7; D assignment may be TRBD1 or TRBD2 (5 bases each). The V gene's germline CDR1 is LNHDA and CDR2 SQIVND (reference sequence). The CDR3 runs 15 residues. Trimming stripped 3 bases from V and 2 bases from J, with 14 bases between.

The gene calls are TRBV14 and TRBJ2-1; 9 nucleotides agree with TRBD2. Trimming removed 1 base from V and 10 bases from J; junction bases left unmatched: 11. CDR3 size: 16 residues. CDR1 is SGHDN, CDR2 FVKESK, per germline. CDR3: CASSQGGGRGATEQFF. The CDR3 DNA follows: TGTGCCAGCAGCCAAGGGGGCGGGAGGGGGGCTACGGAGCAGTTCTTC.

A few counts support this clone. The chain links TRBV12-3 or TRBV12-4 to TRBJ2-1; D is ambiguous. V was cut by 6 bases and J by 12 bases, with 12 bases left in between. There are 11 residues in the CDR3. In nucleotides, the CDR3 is TGTGCCAGCAGAGAAAGGCGACGGCAGTTCTTC. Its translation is CASRERRRQFF.

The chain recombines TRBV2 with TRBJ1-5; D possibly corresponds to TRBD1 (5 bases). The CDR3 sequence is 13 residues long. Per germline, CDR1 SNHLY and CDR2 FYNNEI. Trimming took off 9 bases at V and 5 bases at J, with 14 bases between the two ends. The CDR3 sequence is CASGARGDQPQHF. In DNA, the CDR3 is TGTGCCAGTGGGGCGCGGGGAGATCAGCCCCAGCATTTT.